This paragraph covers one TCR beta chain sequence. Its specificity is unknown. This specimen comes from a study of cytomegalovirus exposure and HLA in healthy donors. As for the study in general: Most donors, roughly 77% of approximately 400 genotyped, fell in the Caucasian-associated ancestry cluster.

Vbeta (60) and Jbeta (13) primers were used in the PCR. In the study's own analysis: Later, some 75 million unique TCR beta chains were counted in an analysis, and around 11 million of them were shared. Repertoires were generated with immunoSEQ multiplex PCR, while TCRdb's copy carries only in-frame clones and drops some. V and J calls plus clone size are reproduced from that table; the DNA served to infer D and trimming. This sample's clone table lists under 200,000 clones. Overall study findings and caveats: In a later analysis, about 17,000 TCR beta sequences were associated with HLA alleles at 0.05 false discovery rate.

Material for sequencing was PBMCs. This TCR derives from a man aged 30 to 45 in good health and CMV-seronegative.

The CDR3, as DNA: TGTGCCAGCAGCTTAGGGTCGGGGGCTAGCGGGGGGTCCTACGAGCAGTACTTC. Amino acids: CASSLGSGASGGSYEQYF. The J gene is TRBJ2-7, the V gene TRBV7-2, with 11 bases fitting TRBD2. J lost 1 base, V lost 1 base, and 9 bases had no gene match. The germline V gene encodes CDR1 SGHTA and CDR2 FQGNSA. CDR3 size: 18 residues.